Below, 23 T cell receptor beta chains from the same sample are listed, as sequenced in a study of shared clonotypes between healthy human individuals. TCRdb keeps only in-frame clones here, not all; method: immunoSEQ multiplex PCR. The top ten clones hold roughly 1.1% of a sample with over 1.4 million clones, more than 95% of them seen once. Sequencing was performed on naive CD4+ T cells sorted from blood. Subset noted: CD45RA+ positively selected. These receptors were taken from a man between 25 and 39 years old in good health.

The V and J genes are TRBV19 and TRBJ1-2; D gene ambiguous. Germline V gene lookup returns CDR1 LNHDA and CDR2 SQIVND (reference sequence). CDR3 size: 18 residues. The V end was cut by 5 bases, the J end by 4 bases, with 26 bases between. Here the CDR3 reads CASSPQPWPASRFYGYTF. The CDR3 DNA is TGTGCCAGTAGTCCTCAGCCCTGGCCCGCTTCTCGATTCTATGGCTACACCTTC.

The table lists this clone with a count of one. The CDR3 protein is CASSRVDTQYF. The CDR3 DNA reads TGTGCCAGCAGCCGAGTAGATACGCAGTATTTT. The rearrangement uses TRBV11-2 and TRBJ2-3, with D hard to call. The CDR3 extends over 11 amino acids. CDR1 and CDR2 from the germline V gene are SGHAT and FQNNGV. V lost 5 bases to trimming and J lost 5 bases, with 5 bases between them.

The V gene is TRBV10-1, the J gene TRBJ2-3; D may be TRBD1 (6 bases). V was cut by 4 bases and J by 0 bases, with 11 bases left in between. This CDR3 has 15 amino acids. CDR1 is WNHNN and CDR2 is SYGVQD in the germline V gene (reference sequence). The DNA for the CDR3 is TGCGCCAGCAGTGGGGGGACAACTAGCACAGATACGCAGTATTTT. This gives the protein CASSGGTTSTDTQYF.

The chain joins TRBV28 to TRBJ2-4; TRBD2 aligns across 13 bases. V shed 3 bases, J shed 1 base, and the junction held 6 bases outside the gene matches. The CDR3 is made up of 18 amino acids. CDR1 and CDR2 from the germline V gene are MDHEN and SYDVKM. The CDR3 sequence: CASSFRTSGGPAKNIQYF. CDR3 coding DNA: TGTGCCAGCAGTTTTCGGACTAGCGGGGGACCTGCCAAAAACATTCAGTACTTC.

The chain has TRBV19 and TRBJ1-5; a weak D match, TRBD1 (6 bases). Germline V gives CDR1 LNHDA, CDR2 SQIVND (reference sequence). The CDR3 runs to 13 residues. The V end was cut by 7 bases, the J end by 3 bases, with 10 bases between. CDR3 in amino acids: CASNRDTNQPQHF. DNA for the CDR3: TGTGCCAGTAACCGGGACACCAATCAGCCCCAGCATTTT.

The rearrangement joins TRBV5-8 to TRBJ1-5; unclear D gene. Germline lookup yields CDR1 SGHTS and CDR2 YDEGEE. Trimming shortened V by 7 bases and J by 6 bases, and 17 bases separated the two germline ends. The CDR3 length is 14 residues. The CDR3 DNA reads as TGTGCCAGCCATAAAAACCCGATTACTCAGCCCCAGCATTTT. Protein: CASHKNPITQPQHF.

The chain couples TRBV5-1 to TRBJ2-7, with D possibly matching TRBD2 (5 bases). This CDR3 contains 13 residues. V lost 2 bases, J lost 3 bases, and 9 bases lay in between. CDR1 is SGHRS, CDR2 YFSETQ, per germline. The CDR3 loop is CASSLAENYEQYF. The CDR3 DNA reads TGCGCCAGCAGCTTAGCGGAGAACTACGAGCAGTACTTC.

This chain connects TRBV5-1 to TRBJ2-7; 8 bases line up with TRBD2. The CDR3 consists of 15 residues. Losses at the gene ends were 4 bases for V and 5 bases for J; bases not matched to a gene: 11. CDR1 is SGHRS and CDR2 is YFSETQ in the germline V gene. CDR3 in amino acids: CASSLEGTRLNEQYF. CDR3 in DNA: TGCGCCAGCAGCCTGGAGGGGACTAGGCTGAACGAGCAGTACTTC.

The chain has TRBV11-3 and TRBJ2-7; 15 positions agree with TRBD2. The germline CDR1 and CDR2 sequences are SGHNT and YENEEA. After removal of 5 bases from V and 9 bases from J, the junction contained 5 bases not matched to a gene. This CDR3 is built from 14 residues. The CDR3 nucleotides are TGTGCCAGCAGCCTGGGACTAGCGGGAGGAGGGCAGTACTTC. Protein: CASSLGLAGGGQYF.

In its sample, this clone was seen once. The chain recombines TRBV5-6 with TRBJ1-2; D uncertain. Germline CDR1 SGHDT, CDR2 YYEEEE. Between the trimmed V and J ends, which lost 3 bases and 8 bases, there was a span of 8 bases. This CDR3 spans 11 amino acids. The CDR3 sequence: CASSWAGGYTF. CDR3 sequence (DNA): TGTGCCAGCAGCTGGGCTGGCGGCTACACCTTC.

The V and J genes are TRBV7-9 and TRBJ2-6; D remains ambiguous. CDR1 is SEHNR and CDR2 is FQNEAQ in the germline V gene (reference sequence). This CDR3 region has 17 residues. The V and J ends lost 1 base and 2 bases respectively, with 12 bases between them. The CDR3 DNA follows: TGTGCCAGCAGCTTAGAATACCGGGTGGCTGGGGCCAACGTCCTGACTTTC. It translates to CASSLEYRVAGANVLTF.

The chain couples TRBV19 to TRBJ1-1; tentative D call: TRBD1 (6 bases). Trimming stripped 5 bases from V and 4 bases from J, with 17 bases between. The CDR3 has 15 amino acids. Germline CDR1 LNHDA, CDR2 SQIVND (reference sequence). The CDR3 coding sequence is TGTGCCAGTAGTTCAATCCTGGACAGAAGCACTGAAGCTTTCTTT. It encodes CASSSILDRSTEAFF.

About this clone itself: Other DNA sequences in this specimen translate into the identical CDR3. CDR3: CASSPNSGANVLTF. DNA of the CDR3: TGTGCCAGCAGCCCGAACTCTGGGGCCAACGTCCTGACTTTC. The chain is built from TRBV7-2 and TRBJ2-6, with D uncertain. Between the trimmed V and J ends, which lost 5 bases and 0 bases, there was a span of 5 bases. CDR1 is SGHTA and CDR2 is FQGNSA in the germline V gene. This CDR3 spans 14 amino acids.

The chain carries TRBV19 and TRBJ1-2, with TRBD1 as a possible D gene (6 bases). V lost 5 bases to trimming and J lost 5 bases, with 18 bases between them. The CDR3 runs 15 residues. Germline assignment: CDR1 LNHDA and CDR2 SQIVND (reference sequence). Here the CDR3 reads CASSVGRGAQYGYTF. CDR3 coding DNA: TGTGCCAGTAGTGTCGGCAGGGGCGCACAATATGGCTACACCTTC.

V and J are TRBV28 and TRBJ2-2; D is possibly TRBD2 (5 bases). Trimming removed 6 bases at V and 4 bases at J, with 18 bases between. The V gene's germline CDR1 is MDHEN and CDR2 SYDVKM. The CDR3 is 16 residues long. In DNA, the CDR3 is TGTGCCAGCAGGGCCAACTTTTTAGGGAGCACCGGGGAGCTGTTTTTT. It is translated as CASRANFLGSTGELFF.

The genes are TRBV10-2 and TRBJ1-4; D unresolved. Germline CDR1 reads WSHSY; CDR2 reads SAAADI. Deletions cut 6 bases from V and 5 bases from J, with 10 bases between. The CDR3 loop spans 13 amino acids. CDR3 amino acids: CASSPTPNEKLFF. The DNA of the CDR3 is TGCGCCAGCAGCCCCACGCCGAATGAAAAACTGTTTTTT.

DNA for the CDR3: TGTGCCAGCAGCACGGGCCCAGGCGAGCAGTACTTC. Residues: CASSTGPGEQYF. The chain links TRBV9 to TRBJ2-7; D unresolved. The V end was cut by 4 bases, the J end by 6 bases, with 11 bases between. This CDR3 region has 12 residues. The V gene's germline CDR1 is SGDLS and CDR2 YYNGEE.

The chain is built from TRBV5-5 and TRBJ1-3; a possible D gene is TRBD1 (5 bases). Deletions cut 5 bases from V and 0 bases from J, with 9 bases between. Germline V gene sequence: CDR1 SGHKS, CDR2 YYEKEE (reference sequence). The CDR3 runs 14 residues. The CDR3 nucleotides are TGTGCCAGCAGGGACACGGGCTCTGGAAACACCATATATTTT. Encoded protein: CASRDTGSGNTIYF.

This clone has more than one count but fewer than ten. The chain carries TRBV5-4 and TRBJ1-1; TRBD1 matches 9 bases. Trimming removed 4 bases from V and 3 bases from J; junction bases left unmatched: 1. The CDR3 extends over 13 amino acids. Per the germline V gene, CDR1 is SGHNT and CDR2 is YYREEE (reference sequence). The CDR3 reads CASSRDRDTEAFF. The CDR3, as DNA: TGTGCCAGCAGCAGGGACAGGGACACTGAAGCTTTCTTT.

The V gene is TRBV5-1, the J gene TRBJ1-3; D is undetermined. CDR3 length: 15 amino acids. The V end lost 0 bases, the J end lost 0 bases, and 7 bases lay between the germline ends. CDR1 and CDR2 from the germline V gene are SGHRS and YFSETQ. CDR3 DNA: TGCGCCAGCAGCTTGGAAGTATACTCTGGAAACACCATATATTTT. It specifies CASSLEVYSGNTIYF.

CDR3 loop: CASSARDRGSDTQYF. The CDR3, as DNA: TGTGCCAGCAGCGCCCGGGACCGAGGGTCAGATACGCAGTATTTT. This rearrangement joins TRBV7-9 to TRBJ2-3; D may correspond to TRBD1 or TRBD2 (5 bases each). Germline values: CDR1 SEHNR, CDR2 FQNEAQ (reference sequence). The V gene lost 5 bases and the J gene lost 4 bases, with 16 bases spanning the gap. The CDR3 spans 15 residues.

This chain connects TRBV14 to TRBJ1-2; 7 bases are a match to TRBD1. V lost 4 bases, J lost 1 base, and 9 bases stayed unmatched. Germline lookup yields CDR1 SGHDN and CDR2 FVKESK. The CDR3 consists of 16 residues. This chain's CDR3 is CASSPLSGQINYGYTF. The DNA for the CDR3 is TGTGCCAGCAGCCCCCTCTCGGGACAGATTAACTATGGCTACACCTTC.

The J gene is TRBJ2-2, the V gene TRBV7-9; 12 bases align to TRBD2. Germline assignment: CDR1 SEHNR and CDR2 FQNEAQ (reference sequence). V lost 4 bases, J lost 7 bases, and 16 bases stayed unmatched. The CDR3 loop spans 19 amino acids. Written as DNA, the CDR3 is TGTGCCAGCAGCTCCCGACTAGCGGGAGAGACTCGAGGGATCGGGGAGCTGTTTTTT. Translated, it gives CASSSRLAGETRGIGELFF.